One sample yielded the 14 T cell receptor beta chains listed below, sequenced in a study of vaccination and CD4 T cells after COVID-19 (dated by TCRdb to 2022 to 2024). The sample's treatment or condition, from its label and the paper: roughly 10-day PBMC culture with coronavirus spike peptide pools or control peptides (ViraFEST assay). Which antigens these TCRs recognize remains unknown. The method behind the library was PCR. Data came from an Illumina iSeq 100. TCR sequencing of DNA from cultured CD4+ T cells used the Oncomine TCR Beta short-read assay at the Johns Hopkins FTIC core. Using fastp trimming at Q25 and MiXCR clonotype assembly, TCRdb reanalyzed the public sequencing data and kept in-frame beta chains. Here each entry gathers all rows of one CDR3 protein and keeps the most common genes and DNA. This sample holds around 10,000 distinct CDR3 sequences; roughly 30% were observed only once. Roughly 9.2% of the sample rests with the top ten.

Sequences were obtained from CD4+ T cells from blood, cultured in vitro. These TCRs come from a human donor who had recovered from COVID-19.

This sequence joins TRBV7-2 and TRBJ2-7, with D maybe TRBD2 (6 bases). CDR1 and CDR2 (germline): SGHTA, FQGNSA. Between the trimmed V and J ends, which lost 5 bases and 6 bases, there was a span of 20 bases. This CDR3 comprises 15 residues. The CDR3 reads CASSTSGLAWSEQYF. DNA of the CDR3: TGTGCCAGCAGCACCTCGGGACTGGCGTGGAGCGAGCAGTACTTC.

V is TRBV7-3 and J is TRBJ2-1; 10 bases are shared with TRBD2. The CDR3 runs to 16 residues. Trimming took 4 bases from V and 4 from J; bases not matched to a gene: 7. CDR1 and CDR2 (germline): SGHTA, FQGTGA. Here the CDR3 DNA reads TGTGCCAGCAGCTATTCAGCGGGGGGGTCTTACAATGAGCAGTTCTTC. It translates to CASSYSAGGSYNEQFF.

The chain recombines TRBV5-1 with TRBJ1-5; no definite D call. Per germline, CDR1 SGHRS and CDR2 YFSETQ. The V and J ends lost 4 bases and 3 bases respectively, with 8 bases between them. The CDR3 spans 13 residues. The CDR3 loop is CASSPSYNQPQHF. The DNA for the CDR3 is TGCGCCAGCAGCCCCAGTTACAATCAGCCCCAGCATTTT.

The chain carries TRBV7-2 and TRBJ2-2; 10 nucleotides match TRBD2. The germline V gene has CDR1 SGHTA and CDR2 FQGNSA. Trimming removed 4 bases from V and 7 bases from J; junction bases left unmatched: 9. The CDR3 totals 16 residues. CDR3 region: CASSYSSGGAGGELFF. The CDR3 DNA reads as TGTGCCAGCAGCTATTCCAGCGGGGGGGCTGGCGGGGAGCTGTTTTTT.

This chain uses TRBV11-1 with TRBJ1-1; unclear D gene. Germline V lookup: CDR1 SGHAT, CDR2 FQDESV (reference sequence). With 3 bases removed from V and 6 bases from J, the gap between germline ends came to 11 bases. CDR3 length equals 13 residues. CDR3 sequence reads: CASSFTQEAEAFF. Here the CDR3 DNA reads TGTGCCAGCAGCTTCACTCAAGAGGCTGAAGCTTTCTTT.

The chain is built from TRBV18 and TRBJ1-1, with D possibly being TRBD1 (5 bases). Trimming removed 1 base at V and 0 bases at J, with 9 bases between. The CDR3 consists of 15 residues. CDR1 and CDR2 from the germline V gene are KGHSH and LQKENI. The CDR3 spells CASSPLGTLNTEAFF. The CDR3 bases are TGTGCCAGCTCACCACTTGGGACGCTGAACACTGAAGCTTTCTTT.

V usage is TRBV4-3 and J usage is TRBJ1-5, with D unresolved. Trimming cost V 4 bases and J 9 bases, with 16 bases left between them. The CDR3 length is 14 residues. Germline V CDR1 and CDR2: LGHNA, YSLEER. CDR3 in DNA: TGCGCCAGCAGCCTCTCCGACGGCGACTCGCCCCAGCATTTT. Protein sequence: CASSLSDGDSPQHF.

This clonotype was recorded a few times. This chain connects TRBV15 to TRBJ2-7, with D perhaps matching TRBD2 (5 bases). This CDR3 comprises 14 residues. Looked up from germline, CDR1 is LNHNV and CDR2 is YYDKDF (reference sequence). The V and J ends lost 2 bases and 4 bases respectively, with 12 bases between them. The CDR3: CATSRPGLSYEQYF. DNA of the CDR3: TGTGCCACCAGCAGACCTGGACTGTCTTACGAGCAGTACTTC.

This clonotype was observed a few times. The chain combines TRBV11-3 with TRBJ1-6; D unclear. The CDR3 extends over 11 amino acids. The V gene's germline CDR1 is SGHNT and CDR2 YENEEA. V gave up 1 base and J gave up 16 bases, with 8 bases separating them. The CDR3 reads CASSLAGALHF. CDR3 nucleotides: TGTGCCAGCAGCTTAGCTGGAGCTCTCCACTTT. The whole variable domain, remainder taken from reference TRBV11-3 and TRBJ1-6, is EAGVVQSPRYKIIEKKQPVAFWCNPISGHNTLYWYLQNLGQGPELLIRYENEEAVDDSQLPKDRFSAERLKGVDSTLKIQPAELGDSAVYLCASSLAGALHFGNGTRLTVT.

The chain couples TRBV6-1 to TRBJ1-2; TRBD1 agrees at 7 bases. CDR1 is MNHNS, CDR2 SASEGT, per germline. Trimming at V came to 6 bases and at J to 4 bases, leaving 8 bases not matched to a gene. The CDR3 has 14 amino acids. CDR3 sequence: CASSRDRAAYGYTF. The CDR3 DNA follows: TGTGCCAGCAGCCGTGACAGGGCCGCCTATGGCTACACCTTC.

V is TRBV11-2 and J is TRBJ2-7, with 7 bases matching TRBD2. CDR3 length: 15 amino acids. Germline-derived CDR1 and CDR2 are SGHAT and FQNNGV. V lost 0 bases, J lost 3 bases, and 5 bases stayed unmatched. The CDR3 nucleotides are TGTGCCAGCAGCTTAGACGGCGCGGGGGTCTACGAGCAGTACTTC. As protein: CASSLDGAGVYEQYF.

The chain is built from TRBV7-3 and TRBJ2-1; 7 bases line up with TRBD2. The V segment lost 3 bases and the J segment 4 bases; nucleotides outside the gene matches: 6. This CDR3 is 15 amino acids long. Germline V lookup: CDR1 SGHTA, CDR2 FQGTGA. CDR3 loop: CASSFLAASYNEQFF. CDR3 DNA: TGTGCCAGCAGCTTCCTAGCGGCCTCGTACAATGAGCAGTTCTTC.

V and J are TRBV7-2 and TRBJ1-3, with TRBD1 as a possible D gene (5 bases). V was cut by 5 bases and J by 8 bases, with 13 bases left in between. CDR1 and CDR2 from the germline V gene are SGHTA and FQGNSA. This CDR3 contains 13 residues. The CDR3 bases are TGTGCCAGCAGCCCAGAGGCAGGGCACACCATATATTTT. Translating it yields CASSPEAGHTIYF.

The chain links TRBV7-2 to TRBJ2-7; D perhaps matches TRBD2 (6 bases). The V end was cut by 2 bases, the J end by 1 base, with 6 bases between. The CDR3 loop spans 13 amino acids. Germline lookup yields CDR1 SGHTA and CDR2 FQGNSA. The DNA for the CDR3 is TGTGCCAGCAGCTTAAGCGGGTCCTACGAGCAGTACTTC. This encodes CASSLSGSYEQYF. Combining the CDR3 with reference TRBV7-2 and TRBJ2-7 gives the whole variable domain GAGVSQSPSNKVTEKGKDVELRCDPISGHTALYWYRQSLGQGLEFLIYFQGNSAPDKSGLPSDRFSAERTGGSVSTLTIQRTQQEDSAVYLCASSLSGSYEQYFGPGTRLTVT.